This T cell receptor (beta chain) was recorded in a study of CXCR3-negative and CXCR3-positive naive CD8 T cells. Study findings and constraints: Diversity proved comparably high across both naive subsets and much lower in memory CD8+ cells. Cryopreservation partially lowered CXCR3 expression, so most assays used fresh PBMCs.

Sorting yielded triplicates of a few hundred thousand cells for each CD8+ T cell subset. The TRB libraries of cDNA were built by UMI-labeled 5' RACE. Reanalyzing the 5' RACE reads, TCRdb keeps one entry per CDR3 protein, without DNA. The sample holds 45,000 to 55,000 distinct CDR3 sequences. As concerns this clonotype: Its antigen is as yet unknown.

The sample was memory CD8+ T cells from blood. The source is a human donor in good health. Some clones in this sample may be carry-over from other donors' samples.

This CDR3 reads CSVTPGLQQYNEQFF. The chain has TRBV29-1 and TRBJ2-1; TCRdb names TRBD2, which stays unverified in the absence of DNA. Germline V gene sequence: CDR1 SQVTM, CDR2 ANQGSEA. The CDR3 has 15 amino acids.